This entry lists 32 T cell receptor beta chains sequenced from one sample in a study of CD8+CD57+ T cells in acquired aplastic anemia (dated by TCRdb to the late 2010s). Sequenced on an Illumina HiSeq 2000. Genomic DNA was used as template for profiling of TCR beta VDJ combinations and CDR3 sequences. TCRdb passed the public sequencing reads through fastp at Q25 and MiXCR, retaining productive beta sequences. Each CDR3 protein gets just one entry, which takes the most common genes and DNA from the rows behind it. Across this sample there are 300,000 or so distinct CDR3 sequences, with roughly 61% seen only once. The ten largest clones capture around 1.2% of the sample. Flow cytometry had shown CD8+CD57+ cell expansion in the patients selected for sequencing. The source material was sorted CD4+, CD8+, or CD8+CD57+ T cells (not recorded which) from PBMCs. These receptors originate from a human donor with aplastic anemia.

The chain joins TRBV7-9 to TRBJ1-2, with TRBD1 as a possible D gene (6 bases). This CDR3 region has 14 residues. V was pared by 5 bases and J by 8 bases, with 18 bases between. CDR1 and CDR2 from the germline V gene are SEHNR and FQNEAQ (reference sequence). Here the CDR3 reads CASSPRGLRGGYTF. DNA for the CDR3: TGTGCCAGCAGCCCTCGGGGGCTACGCGGAGGCTACACCTTC.

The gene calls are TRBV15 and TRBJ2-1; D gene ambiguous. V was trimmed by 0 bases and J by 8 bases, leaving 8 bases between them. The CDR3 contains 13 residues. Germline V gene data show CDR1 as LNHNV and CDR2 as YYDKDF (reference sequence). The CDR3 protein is CATSRDTDDEQFF. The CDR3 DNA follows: TGTGCCACCAGCAGAGATACGGATGATGAGCAGTTCTTC.

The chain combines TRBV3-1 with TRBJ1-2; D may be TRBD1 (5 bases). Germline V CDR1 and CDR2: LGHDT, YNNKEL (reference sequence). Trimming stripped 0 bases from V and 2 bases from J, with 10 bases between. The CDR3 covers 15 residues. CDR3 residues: CASSQDPTGNYGYTF. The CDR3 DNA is TGTGCCAGCAGCCAAGACCCAACAGGAAACTATGGCTACACCTTC.

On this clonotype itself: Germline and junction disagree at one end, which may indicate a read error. The CDR3 DNA reads as TGTGCCAGCATCTCCGGGGGGGGAACGAACACCGGGGAGCTGCTTTTT. Protein product: CASISGGGTNTGELLF. The V gene is TRBV12-3 or TRBV12-4, the J gene TRBJ2-2; 8 bases fit TRBD2. The CDR3 is 16 residues long.

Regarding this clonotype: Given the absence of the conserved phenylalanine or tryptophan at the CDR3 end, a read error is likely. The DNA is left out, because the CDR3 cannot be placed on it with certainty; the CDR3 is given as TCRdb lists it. CDR3 protein: CASRPSGAGAGVPRG. The chain carries TRBV7-9 and TRBJ1-2. In germline, CDR1 is SEHNR, CDR2 FQNEAQ (reference sequence). The CDR3 totals 15 residues, both ends included.

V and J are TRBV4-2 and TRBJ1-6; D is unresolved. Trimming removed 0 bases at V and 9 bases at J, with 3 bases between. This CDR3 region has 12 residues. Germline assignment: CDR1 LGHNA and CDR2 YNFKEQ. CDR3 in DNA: TGTGCCAGCAGCCAAGATCGTTCACCCCTCCACTTT. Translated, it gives CASSQDRSPLHF.

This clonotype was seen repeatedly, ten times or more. The CDR3 DNA reads as TGTGCCAGCAGCCCCCATCAGGGACAGGGGGGCGGCTACACCTTC. As protein: CASSPHQGQGGGYTF. The J gene is TRBJ1-2, the V gene TRBV6-5, with 11 bases matching TRBD1. Germline V gene sequence: CDR1 MNHEY, CDR2 SVGAGI. This CDR3 has 15 amino acids. The trim removed 6 bases at V and 8 bases at J, leaving 11 bases unmatched.

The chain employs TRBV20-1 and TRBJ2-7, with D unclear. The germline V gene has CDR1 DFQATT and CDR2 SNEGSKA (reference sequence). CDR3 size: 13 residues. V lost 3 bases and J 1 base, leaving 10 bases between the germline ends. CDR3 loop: CSARALTSYEQYF. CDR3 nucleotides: TGCAGTGCTAGGGCACTTACATCCTACGAGCAGTACTTC.

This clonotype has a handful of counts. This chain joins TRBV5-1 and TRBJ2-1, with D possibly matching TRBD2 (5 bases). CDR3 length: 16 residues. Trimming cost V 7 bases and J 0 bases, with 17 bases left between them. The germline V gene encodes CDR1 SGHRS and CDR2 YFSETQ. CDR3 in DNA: TGCGCCAGCGCAAGAGGTGAGCGGTCCTCCTACAATGAGCAGTTCTTC. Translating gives CASARGERSSYNEQFF.

The CDR3 is CASRLKESGNTIYF. In DNA, the CDR3 is TGTGCCAGCAGGTTAAAGGAATCCGGAAACACCATATATTTT. The rearrangement uses TRBV7-8 and TRBJ1-3, with no clear D. Germline CDR1 SGHVS, CDR2 FQNEAQ. The CDR3 extends over 14 amino acids. The V end lost 6 bases, the J end lost 4 bases, and 13 bases lay between the germline ends. Using reference TRBV7-8 and TRBJ1-3 for the parts outside the CDR3, the full variable domain is GAGVSQSPRYKVAKRGQDVALRCDPISGHVSLFWYQQALGQGPEFLTYFQNEAQLDKSGLPSDRFFAERPEGSVSTLKIQRTQQEDSAVYLCASRLKESGNTIYFGEGSWLTVV.

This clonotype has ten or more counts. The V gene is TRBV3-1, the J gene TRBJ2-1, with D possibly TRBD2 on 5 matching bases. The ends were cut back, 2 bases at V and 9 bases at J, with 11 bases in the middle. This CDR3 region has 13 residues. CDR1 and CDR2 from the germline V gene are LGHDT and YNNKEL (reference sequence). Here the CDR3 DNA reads TGTGCCAGCAGCCAACGGGAAGGCATTGAGCAGTTCTTC. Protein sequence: CASSQREGIEQFF.

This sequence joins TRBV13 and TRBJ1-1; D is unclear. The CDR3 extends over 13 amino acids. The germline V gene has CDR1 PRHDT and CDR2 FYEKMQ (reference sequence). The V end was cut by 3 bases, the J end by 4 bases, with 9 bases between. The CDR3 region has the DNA TGTGCCAGCAGCTTGATTACCGGCACTGAAGCTTTCTTT. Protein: CASSLITGTEAFF.

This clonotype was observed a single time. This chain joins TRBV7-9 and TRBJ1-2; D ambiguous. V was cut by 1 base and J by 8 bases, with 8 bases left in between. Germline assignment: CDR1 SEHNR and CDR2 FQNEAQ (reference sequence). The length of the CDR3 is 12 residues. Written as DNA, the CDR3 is TGTGCCAGCAGCTTAGTGGCGGGCGGCTACACCTTC. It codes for CASSLVAGGYTF.

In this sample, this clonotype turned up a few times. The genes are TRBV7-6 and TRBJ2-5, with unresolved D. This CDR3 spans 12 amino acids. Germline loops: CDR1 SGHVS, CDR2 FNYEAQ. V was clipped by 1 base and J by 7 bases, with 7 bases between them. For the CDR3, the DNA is TGTGCCAGCAGCTTAGAGATGGGGACCCAGTACTTC. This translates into CASSLEMGTQYF. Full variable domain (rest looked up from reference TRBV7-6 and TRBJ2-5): GAGVSQSPRYKVTKRGQDVALRCDPISGHVSLYWYRQALGQGPEFLTYFNYEAQQDKSGLPNDRFSAERPEGSISTLTIQRTEQRDSAMYRCASSLEMGTQYFGPGTRLLVL.

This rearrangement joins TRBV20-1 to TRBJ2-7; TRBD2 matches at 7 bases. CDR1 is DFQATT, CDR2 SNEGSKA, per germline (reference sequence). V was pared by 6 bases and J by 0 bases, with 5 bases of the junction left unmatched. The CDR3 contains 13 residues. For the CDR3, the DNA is TGCAGTGCCCTAGCGGATAGCTCCTACGAGCAGTACTTC. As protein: CSALADSSYEQYF.

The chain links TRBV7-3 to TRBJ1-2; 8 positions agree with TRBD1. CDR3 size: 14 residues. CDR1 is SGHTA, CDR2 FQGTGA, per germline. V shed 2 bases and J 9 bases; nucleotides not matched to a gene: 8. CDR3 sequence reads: CASSLGTGEMSYTF. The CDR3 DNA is TGTGCCAGCAGCTTAGGGACAGGCGAAATGAGCTACACCTTC.

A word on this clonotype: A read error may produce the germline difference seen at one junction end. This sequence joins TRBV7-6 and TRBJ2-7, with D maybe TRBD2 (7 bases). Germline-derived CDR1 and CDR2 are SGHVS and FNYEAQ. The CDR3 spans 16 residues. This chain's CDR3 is CTSSRNPGGLSYEQYF. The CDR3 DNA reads TGTACCAGCAGCCGGAATCCGGGGGGCCTCTCCTACGAGCAGTACTTC. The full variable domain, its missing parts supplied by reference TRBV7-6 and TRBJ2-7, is GAGVSQSPRYKVTKRGQDVALRCDPISGHVSLYWYRQALGQGPEFLTYFNYEAQQDKSGLPNDRFSAERPEGSISTLTIQRTEQRDSAMYRCTSSRNPGGLSYEQYFGPGTRLTVT.

Here the CDR3 reads CAISESGTPNEQYF. CDR3 DNA: TGTGCCATCAGTGAGTCAGGGACTCCTAACGAGCAGTACTTC. The chain carries TRBV10-3 and TRBJ2-7; possibly TRBD2 for D (6 bases). Germline V lookup: CDR1 ENHRY, CDR2 SYGVKD. The CDR3 length is 14 residues. Trimming left V 0 bases short and J 5 bases short, with 11 bases between.

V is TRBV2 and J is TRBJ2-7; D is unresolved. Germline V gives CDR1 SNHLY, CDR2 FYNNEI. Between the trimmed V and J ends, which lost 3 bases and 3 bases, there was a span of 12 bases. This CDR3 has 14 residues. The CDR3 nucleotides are TGTGCCAGCAGTGACGTTGGGTCAGGCTACGAGCAGTACTTC. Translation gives CASSDVGSGYEQYF.

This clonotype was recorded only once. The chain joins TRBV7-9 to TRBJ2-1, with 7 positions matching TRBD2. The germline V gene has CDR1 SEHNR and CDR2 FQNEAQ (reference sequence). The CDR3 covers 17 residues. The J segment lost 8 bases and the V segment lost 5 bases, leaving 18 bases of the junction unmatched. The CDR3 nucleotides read TGTGCCAGCAGCGAAGGATCTTGGGGGGGACGGTACGATGAGCAGTTCTTC. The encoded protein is CASSEGSWGGRYDEQFF.

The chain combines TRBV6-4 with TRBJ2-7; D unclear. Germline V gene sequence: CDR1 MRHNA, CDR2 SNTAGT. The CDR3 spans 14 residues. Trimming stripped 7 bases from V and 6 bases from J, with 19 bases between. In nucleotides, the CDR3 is TGTGCCAGCATAACGTGTAAGGGAACGGGCGAGCAGTACTTC. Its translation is CASITCKGTGEQYF.

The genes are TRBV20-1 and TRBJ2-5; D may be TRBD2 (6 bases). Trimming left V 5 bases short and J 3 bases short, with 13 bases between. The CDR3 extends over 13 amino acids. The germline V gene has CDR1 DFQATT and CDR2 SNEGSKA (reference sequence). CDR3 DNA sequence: TGCAGTGCTCCCGAGACTAGGAAAGAGACCCAGTACTTC. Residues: CSAPETRKETQYF.

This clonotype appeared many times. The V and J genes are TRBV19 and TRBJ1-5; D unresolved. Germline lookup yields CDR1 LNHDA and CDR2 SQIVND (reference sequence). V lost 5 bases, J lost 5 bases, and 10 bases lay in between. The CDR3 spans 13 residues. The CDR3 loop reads CASSYSLDQPQHF. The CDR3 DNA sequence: TGTGCCAGTAGTTACAGCCTCGATCAGCCCCAGCATTTT. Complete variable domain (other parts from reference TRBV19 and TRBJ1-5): DGGITQSPKYLFRKEGQNVTLSCEQNLNHDAMYWYRQDPGQGLRLIYYSQIVNDFQKGDIAEGYSVSREKKESFPLTVTSAQKNPTAFYLCASSYSLDQPQHFGDGTRLSIL.

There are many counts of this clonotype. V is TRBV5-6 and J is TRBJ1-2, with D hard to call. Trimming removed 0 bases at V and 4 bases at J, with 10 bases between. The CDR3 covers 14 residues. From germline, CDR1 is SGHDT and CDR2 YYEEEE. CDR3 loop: CASSLGEGGYGYTF. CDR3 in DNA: TGTGCCAGCAGCTTGGGGGAGGGTGGCTATGGCTACACCTTC.

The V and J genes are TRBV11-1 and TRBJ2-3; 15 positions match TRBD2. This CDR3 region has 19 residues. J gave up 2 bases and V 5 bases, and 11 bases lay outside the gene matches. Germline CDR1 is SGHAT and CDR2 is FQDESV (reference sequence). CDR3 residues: CASSLRTSGRAVLTDTQYF. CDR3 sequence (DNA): TGTGCCAGCAGCCTCCGGACTAGCGGGAGGGCCGTACTCACAGATACGCAGTATTTT.

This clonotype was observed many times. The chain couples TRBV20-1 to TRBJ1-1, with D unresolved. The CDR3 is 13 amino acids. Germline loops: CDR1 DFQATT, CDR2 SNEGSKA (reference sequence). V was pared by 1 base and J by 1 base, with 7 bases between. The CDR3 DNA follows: TGCAGTGCTAGAGCTCAGACGAACACTGAAGCTTTCTTT. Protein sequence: CSARAQTNTEAFF.

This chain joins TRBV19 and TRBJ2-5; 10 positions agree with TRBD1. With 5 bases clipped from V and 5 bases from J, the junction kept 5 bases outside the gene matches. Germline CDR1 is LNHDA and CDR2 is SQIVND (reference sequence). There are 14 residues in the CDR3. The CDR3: CASSETGGGETQYF. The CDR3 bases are TGTGCCAGTAGTGAGACAGGGGGCGGTGAGACCCAGTACTTC.

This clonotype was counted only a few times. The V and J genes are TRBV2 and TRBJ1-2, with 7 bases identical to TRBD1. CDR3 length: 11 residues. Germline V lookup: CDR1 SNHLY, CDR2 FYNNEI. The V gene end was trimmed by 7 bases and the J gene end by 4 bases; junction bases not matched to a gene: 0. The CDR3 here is CASTGGYGYTF. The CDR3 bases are TGTGCCAGCACAGGGGGCTATGGCTACACCTTC.

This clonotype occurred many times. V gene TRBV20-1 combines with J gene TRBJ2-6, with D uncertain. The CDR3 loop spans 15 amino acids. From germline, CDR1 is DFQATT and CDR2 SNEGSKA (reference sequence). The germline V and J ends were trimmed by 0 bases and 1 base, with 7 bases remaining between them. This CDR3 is CSARDLGSGANVLTF. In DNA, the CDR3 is TGCAGTGCTAGAGATTTAGGGTCTGGGGCCAACGTCCTGACTTTC.

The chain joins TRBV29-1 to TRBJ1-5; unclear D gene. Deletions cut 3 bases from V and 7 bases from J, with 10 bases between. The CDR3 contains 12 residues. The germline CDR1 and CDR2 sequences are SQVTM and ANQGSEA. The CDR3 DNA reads TGCAGCGTTGAGATAGACGGACAGCCCCAGCATTTT. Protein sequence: CSVEIDGQPQHF.

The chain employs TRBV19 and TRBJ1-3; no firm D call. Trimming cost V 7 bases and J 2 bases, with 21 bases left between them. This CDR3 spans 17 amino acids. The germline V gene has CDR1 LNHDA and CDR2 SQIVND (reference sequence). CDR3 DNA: TGTGCCAGTAATAACCAGGCTACCCGGCGCGCTGGAAACACCATATATTTT. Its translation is CASNNQATRRAGNTIYF.

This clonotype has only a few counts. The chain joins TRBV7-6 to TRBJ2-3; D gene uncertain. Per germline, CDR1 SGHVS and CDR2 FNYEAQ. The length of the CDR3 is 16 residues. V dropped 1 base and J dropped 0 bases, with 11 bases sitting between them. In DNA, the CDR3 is TGTGCCAGCAGCTTAGGGCATCACATTAGCACAGATACGCAGTATTTT. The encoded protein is CASSLGHHISTDTQYF.